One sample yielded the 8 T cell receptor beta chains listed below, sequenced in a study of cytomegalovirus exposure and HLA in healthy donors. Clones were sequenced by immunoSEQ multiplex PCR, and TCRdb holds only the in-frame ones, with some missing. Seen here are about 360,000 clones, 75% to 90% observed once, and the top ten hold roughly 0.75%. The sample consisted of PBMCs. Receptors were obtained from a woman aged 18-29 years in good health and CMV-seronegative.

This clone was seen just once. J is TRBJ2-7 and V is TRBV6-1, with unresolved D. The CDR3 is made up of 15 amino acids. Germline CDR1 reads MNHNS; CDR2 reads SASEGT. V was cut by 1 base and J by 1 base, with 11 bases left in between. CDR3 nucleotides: TGTGCCAGCAGTGAAGAGTTAGGCGGATCCTACGAGCAGTACTTC. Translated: CASSEELGGSYEQYF.

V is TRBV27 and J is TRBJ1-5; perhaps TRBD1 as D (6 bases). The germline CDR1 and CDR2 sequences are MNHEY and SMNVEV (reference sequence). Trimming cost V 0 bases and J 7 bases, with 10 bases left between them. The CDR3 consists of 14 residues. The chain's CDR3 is CASSLSGGKQPQHF. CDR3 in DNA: TGTGCCAGCAGTTTATCAGGGGGAAAACAGCCCCAGCATTTT.

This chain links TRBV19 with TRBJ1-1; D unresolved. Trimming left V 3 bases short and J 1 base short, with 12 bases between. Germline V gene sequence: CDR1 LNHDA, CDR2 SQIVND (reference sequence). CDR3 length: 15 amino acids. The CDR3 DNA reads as TGTGCCAGTAGTATGGGGAGATTGGAGAACACTGAAGCTTTCTTT. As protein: CASSMGRLENTEAFF.

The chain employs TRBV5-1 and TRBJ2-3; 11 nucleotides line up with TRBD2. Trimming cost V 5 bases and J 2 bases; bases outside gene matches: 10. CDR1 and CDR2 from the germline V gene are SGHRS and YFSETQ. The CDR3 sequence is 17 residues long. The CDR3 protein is CASSFNSGRGLTDTQYF. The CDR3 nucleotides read TGCGCCAGCAGTTTCAATAGCGGGAGGGGACTCACAGATACGCAGTATTTT.

This CDR3 reads CASSLSAGNTIYF. Written as DNA, the CDR3 is TGTGCCAGCAGCCTTTCAGCGGGAAACACCATATATTTT. The chain uses TRBV6-6 and TRBJ1-3; D gene unclear. Germline CDR1 MNHNY, CDR2 SVGAGI (reference sequence). Trimming took 6 bases from V and 4 from J, leaving 10 bases between them. This CDR3 contains 13 residues.

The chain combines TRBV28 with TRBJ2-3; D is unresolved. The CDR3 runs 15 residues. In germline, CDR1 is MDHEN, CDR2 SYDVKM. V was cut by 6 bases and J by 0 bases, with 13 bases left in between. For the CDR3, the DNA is TGTGCCAGCAGAAGCGTCGACCCGAGCACAGATACGCAGTATTTT. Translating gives CASRSVDPSTDTQYF.

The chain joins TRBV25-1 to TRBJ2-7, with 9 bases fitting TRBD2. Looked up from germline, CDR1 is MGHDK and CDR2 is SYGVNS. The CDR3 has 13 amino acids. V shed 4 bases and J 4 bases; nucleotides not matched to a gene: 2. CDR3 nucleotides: TGTGCCAGCAGTGGAGCGGGGGGTTACGAGCAGTACTTC. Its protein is CASSGAGGYEQYF.

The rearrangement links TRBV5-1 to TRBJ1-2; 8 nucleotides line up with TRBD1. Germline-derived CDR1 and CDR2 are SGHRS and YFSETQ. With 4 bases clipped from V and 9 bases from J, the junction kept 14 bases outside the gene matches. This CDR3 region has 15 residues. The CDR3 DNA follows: TGCGCCAGCAGCATGGACAGGGAGGGTGTTGACAGCTACACCTTC. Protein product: CASSMDREGVDSYTF. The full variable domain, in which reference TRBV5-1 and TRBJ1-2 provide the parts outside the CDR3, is KAGVTQTPRYLIKTRGQQVTLSCSPISGHRSVSWYQQTPGQGLQFLFEYFSETQRNKGNFPGRFSGRQFSNSRSEMNVSTLELGDSALYLCASSMDREGVDSYTFGSGTRLTVV.